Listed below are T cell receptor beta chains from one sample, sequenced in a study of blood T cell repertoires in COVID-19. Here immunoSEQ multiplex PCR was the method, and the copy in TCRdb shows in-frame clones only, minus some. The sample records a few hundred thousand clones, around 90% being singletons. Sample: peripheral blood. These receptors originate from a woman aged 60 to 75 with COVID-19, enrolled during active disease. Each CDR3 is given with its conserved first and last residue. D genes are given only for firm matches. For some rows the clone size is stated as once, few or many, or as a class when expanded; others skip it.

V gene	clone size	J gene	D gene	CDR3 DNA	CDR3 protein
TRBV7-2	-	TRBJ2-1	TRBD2	TGTGCCAGCAGCTTACTAGCGGGGTACAATGAGCAGTTCTTC	CASSLLAGYNEQFF
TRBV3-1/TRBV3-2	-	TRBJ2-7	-	TGTGCCAGCAGCCAAGGGGGGGTGCGCGAGCAGTACTTC	CASSQGGVREQYF
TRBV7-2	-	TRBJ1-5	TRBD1	TGTGCCAGCAGCTTACGACAGGGCGGTCAGCCCCAGCATTTT	CASSLRQGGQPQHF
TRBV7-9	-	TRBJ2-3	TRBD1	TGTGCCAGCAGCCTCAGGACAGGGGGCTCAGATACGCAGTATTTT	CASSLRTGGSDTQYF
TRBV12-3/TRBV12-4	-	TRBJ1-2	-	TGTGCCAGCAGTTCGGTGGGGGGCTATGGCTACACCTTC	CASSSVGGYGYTF
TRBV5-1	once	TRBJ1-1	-	TGCGCCAGCAGCTTGGGAGCGGCCTCGAACACTGAAGCTTTCTTT	CASSLGAASNTEAFF
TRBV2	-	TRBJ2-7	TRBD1	TGTGCCAGCAGACGACTTCCGGGACAGAGCTCCTACGAGCAGTACTTC	CASRRLPGQSSYEQYF
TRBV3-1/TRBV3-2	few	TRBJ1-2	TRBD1	TGTGCCAGCAGCCAACAATGGACAGGGGAGACGGGCTACACCTTC	CASSQQWTGETGYTF
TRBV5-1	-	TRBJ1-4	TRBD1	TGCGCCAGCAGATCGACAGGGTATGAAAAACTGTTTTTT	CASRSTGYEKLFF
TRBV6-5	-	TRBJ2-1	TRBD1	TGTGCCAGCAGTTCAGACAGGGGAGGCAATGAGCAGTTCTTC	CASSSDRGGNEQFF
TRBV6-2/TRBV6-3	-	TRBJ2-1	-	TGTGCCAGCAGTTACGTAGTCCCCCGATACAATGAGCAGTTCTTC	CASSYVVPRYNEQFF
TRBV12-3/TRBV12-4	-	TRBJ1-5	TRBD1	TGTGCCACTAGACAGGGAACGCATCAGCCCCAGCATTTT	CATRQGTHQPQHF
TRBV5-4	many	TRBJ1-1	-	TGTGCCAGCAGCTTTCGACGGAGGGACACTGAAGCTTTCTTT	CASSFRRRDTEAFF
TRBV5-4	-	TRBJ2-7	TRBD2	TGTGCCAGCAGCTTGCTAGCGGGGGGGCGGAGAGAGCAGTACTTC	CASSLLAGGRREQYF
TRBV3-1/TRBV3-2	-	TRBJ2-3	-	TGTGCCAGCAGCTCCGCAGATACGCAGTATTTT	CASSSADTQYF
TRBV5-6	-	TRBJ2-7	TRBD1	TGTGCCAGCAGCCCTACCGGGACAGGGTCTTTCTCCTACGAGCAGTACTTC	CASSPTGTGSFSYEQYF
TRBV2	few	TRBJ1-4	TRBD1	TGTGCCAGCAGTGACCCACAGGGGGGAGCTGAAAAACTGTTTTTT	CASSDPQGGAEKLFF
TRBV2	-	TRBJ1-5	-	TGTGCCAGCAGTAGACAGATGGGGGCCCAGCCCCAGCATTTT	CASSRQMGAQPQHF
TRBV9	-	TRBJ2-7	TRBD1	TGTGCCAGCAGCGTAGTCCCCGGCGGGGGACAGGGGCCCTACGAGCAGTACTTC	CASSVVPGGGQGPYEQYF
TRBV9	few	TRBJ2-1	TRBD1	TGTGCCAGCAGCGTACAACCGGGACAGGGGTTCAATGAGCAGTTCTTC	CASSVQPGQGFNEQFF
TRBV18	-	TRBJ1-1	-	TGTGCCAGCTCACCATCTCAGGGAACTGAAGCTTTCTTT	CASSPSQGTEAFF
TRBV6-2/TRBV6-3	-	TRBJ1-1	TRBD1	TGTGCCAGCAGCTATAACCCCCGGACAGGTGAAGCTTTCTTT	CASSYNPRTGEAFF
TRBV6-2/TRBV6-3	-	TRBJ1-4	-	TGTGCCAGCAGTTACTCGACAGGACGCCTTGGAAAACTGTTTTTT	CASSYSTGRLGKLFF
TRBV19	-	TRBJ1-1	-	TGTGCCAGTAGTTCCGGCAGGGCAGCAACTGAAGCTTTCTTT	CASSSGRAATEAFF
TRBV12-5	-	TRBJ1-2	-	TGTGCTAGTGGGGGTGGGCCCTCACGGATTCCGGTGGATGGCTACACCTTC	CASGGGPSRIPVDGYTF
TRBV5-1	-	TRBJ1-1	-	TGCGCCAGCAGCTTGGAGTGGGCGAACACTGAAGCTTTCTTT	CASSLEWANTEAFF
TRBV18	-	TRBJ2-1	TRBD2	TGTGCCAGCTCACCACCTAGTCGCGGGGGGCTCTACAATGAGCAGTTCTTC	CASSPPSRGGLYNEQFF
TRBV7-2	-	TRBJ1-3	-	TGTGCCAGCAGCTTAGCGGGGCAGACTGGAAACACCATATATTTT	CASSLAGQTGNTIYF
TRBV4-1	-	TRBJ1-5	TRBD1	TGCGCCAGCGGATGGACAGGGGGCGATCAGCCCCAGCATTTT	CASGWTGGDQPQHF
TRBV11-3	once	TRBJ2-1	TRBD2	TGTGCCAGCAGCTCTACCGGGACTAGCGACAATGAGCAGTTCTTC	CASSSTGTSDNEQFF
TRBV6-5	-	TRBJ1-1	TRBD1	TGTGCCAGCAGCCGGGGACAGGTGAACACTGAAGCTTTCTTT	CASSRGQVNTEAFF
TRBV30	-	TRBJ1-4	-	TGTGCCTGGAGTGTACAAGTTAATGAAAAACTGTTTTTT	CAWSVQVNEKLFF
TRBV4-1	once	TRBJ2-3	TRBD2	TGCGCCAGCAGCCAGTCTAGCGGGGGGGCCTATTATCCAGATACGCAGTATTTT	CASSQSSGGAYYPDTQYF
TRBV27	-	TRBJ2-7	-	TGTGCCAGCAGTTTACAGCGGAGTTACGAGCAGTACTTC	CASSLQRSYEQYF
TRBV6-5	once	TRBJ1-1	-	TGTGCCAGCAGTCGACAAAACACTGAAGCTTTCTTT	CASSRQNTEAFF
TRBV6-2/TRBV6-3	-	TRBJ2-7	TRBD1	TGTGCCAGCAGTCCACCCTCGGACAGGGATTACGAGCAGTACTTC	CASSPPSDRDYEQYF
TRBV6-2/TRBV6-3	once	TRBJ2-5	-	TGTGCCAGCAGTTACCTGACGGGGGGCGAAGAGACCCAGTACTTC	CASSYLTGGEETQYF
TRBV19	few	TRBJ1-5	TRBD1	TGTGCCAGTAGCATAGGCCAACAGGGGGGTGGTGGTCAGCCCCAGCATTTT	CASSIGQQGGGGQPQHF
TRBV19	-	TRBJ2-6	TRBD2	TGTGCCAGTAGTATATTTGTCACTAGCGGTGGCTCTGGGGCCAACGTCCTGACTTTC	CASSIFVTSGGSGANVLTF
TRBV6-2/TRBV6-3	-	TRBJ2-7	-	TGTGCCAGCAGCCTCAGATGGGGCCACGAGCAGTACTTC	CASSLRWGHEQYF
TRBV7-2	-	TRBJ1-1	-	TGTGCCAGCAGCTTAGCGTCCAGGCTGGCCCTTGAAGCTTTCTTT	CASSLASRLALEAFF
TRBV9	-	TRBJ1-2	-	TGTGCCAGCAGCGTTGGACAGACCCAATATGGCTACACCTTC	CASSVGQTQYGYTF
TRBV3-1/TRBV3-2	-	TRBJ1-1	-	TGTGCCAGCAGCCAAGGGGCACGGTTTGAAGCTTTCTTT	CASSQGARFEAFF
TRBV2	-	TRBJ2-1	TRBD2	TGTGCCAGCAGCGCCTTTAGCGGGGGGATCTACAATGAGCAGTTCTTC	CASSAFSGGIYNEQFF
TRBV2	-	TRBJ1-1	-	TGTGCCAGCAGTGACCGGGGGGGTTTCACTGAAGCTTTCTTT	CASSDRGGFTEAFF
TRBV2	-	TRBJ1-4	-	TGTGCCAGCAGGACAGACGGCAACAATGAAAAACTGTTTTTT	CASRTDGNNEKLFF
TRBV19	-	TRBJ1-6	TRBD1	TGTGCCAGTATGGACAGGGCATCGAATTCACCCCTCCACTTT	CASMDRASNSPLHF
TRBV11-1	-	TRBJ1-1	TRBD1	TGTGCCAGCAGCTTAGGCCCCCAGGGGGTGAACACTGAAGCTTTCTTT	CASSLGPQGVNTEAFF
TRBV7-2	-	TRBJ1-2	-	TGTGCCAGCAGCTTAGAGACAGGTCTTGGCTACACCTTC	CASSLETGLGYTF
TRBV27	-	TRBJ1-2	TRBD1	TGTGCCAGCAGTAGGGACAGGGGGCGTACGTATGGCTACACCTTC	CASSRDRGRTYGYTF
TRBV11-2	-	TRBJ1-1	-	TGTGCCAGCAGCTTAGGGCAGGAAGCTTTCTTT	CASSLGQEAFF
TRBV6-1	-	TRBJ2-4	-	TGTGCCAGCAGTGAGTACAGGGTCGACAAAAACATTCAGTACTTC	CASSEYRVDKNIQYF
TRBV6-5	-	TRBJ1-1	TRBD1	TGTGCCAGCAGTCCCCGGACAGGGATAACGGCTGAAGCTTTCTTT	CASSPRTGITAEAFF
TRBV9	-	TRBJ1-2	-	TGTGCCAGCAGCTCCGGGGGTGCGTCAAACTATGGCTACACCTTC	CASSSGGASNYGYTF
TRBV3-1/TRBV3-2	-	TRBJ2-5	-	TGTGCCAGCACACCTGCATCCTACACAGCCCAAGAGACCCAGTACTTC	CASTPASYTAQETQYF